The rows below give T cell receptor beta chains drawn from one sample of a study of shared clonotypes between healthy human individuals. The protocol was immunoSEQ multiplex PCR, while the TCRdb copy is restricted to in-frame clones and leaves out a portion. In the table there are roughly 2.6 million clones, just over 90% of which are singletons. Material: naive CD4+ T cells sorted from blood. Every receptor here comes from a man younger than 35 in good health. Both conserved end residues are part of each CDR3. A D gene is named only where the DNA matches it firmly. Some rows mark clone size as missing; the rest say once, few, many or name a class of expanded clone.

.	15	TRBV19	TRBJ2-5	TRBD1	CASSLRTGGAKTQYF	TGTGCCAGTAGTCTCCGGACAGGGGGCGCAAAGACCCAGTACTTC
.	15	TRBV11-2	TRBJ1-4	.	CASSLLWGGGEKLFF	TGTGCCAGCAGCTTATTATGGGGGGGAGGTGAAAAACTGTTTTTT
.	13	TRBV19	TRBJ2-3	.	CASSISYTDTQYF	TGTGCCAGTAGTATTAGTTACACAGATACGCAGTATTTT
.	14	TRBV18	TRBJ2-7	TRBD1	CASSGQGAAYEQYF	TGTGCCAGCTCAGGACAGGGCGCTGCCTACGAGCAGTACTTC
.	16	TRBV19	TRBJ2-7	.	CASSARGTRPYYEQYF	TGTGCCAGTAGTGCCCGAGGGACGAGGCCCTACTACGAGCAGTACTTC
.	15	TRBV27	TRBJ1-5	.	CASSLGGAGNQPQHF	TGTGCCAGCAGTTTAGGGGGGGCGGGCAATCAGCCCCAGCATTTT
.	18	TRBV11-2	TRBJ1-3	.	CASSLFQALPTSGNTIYF	TGTGCCAGCAGCTTATTTCAGGCTCTTCCGACCTCTGGAAACACCATATATTTT
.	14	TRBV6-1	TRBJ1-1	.	CASSETVMNTEAFF	TGTGCCAGCAGTGAGACAGTCATGAACACTGAAGCTTTCTTT
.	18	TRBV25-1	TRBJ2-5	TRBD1	CASRRNSGDRGLQETQYF	TGTGCCAGCAGACGAAATTCGGGGGACAGGGGGCTCCAAGAGACCCAGTACTTC
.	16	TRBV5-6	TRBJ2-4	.	CASSSRTGIAKNIQYF	TGTGCCAGCAGCTCCCGGACGGGGATAGCCAAAAACATTCAGTACTTC
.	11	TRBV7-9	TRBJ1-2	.	CASSSDRGLGF	TGTGCCAGCAGCTCCGACCGGGGCCTAGGCTTC
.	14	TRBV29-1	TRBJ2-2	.	CSVKKTENTGELFF	TGCAGCGTCAAAAAAACAGAGAACACCGGGGAGCTGTTTTTT
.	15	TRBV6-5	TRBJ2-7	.	CASSPDIGRSYEQYF	TGTGCCAGCAGCCCTGACATTGGGAGGTCCTACGAGCAGTACTTC
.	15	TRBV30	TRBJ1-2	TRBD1	CAWSRSRTGPGGYTF	TGTGCCTGGAGTCGCTCTCGGACAGGGCCGGGGGGCTACACCTTC
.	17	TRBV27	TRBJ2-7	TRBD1	CASRRSPLGQGVDEQYF	TGTGCCAGCAGAAGGAGTCCCCTGGGACAGGGGGTGGACGAGCAGTACTTC
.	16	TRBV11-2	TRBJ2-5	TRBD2	CASSFTSGANQETQYF	TGTGCCAGCAGCTTTACTAGCGGGGCTAACCAAGAGACCCAGTACTTC
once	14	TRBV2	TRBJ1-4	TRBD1	CASQGGQGREKLFF	TGTGCCAGCCAAGGGGGACAGGGGAGGGAAAAACTGTTTTTT
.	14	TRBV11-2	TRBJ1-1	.	CASSLGVMNTEAFF	TGTGCCAGCAGCTTAGGGGTCATGAACACTGAAGCTTTCTTT
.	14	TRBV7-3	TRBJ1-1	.	CASSLNAVSAEAFF	TGTGCCAGCAGCTTAAATGCTGTTTCTGCTGAAGCTTTCTTT
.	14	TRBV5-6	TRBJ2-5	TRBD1	CASSFRGLGETQYF	TGTGCCAGCAGCTTTAGGGGGCTAGGGGAGACCCAGTACTTC
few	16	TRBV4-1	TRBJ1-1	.	CASSPHGQKFNTEAFF	TGCGCCAGCAGCCCCCATGGACAGAAATTTAACACTGAAGCTTTCTTT
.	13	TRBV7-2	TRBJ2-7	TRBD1	CASSSDRGYEQYF	TGTGCCAGCAGCTCAGACAGGGGCTACGAGCAGTACTTC
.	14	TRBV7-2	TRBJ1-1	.	CASSLPIGRAEAFF	TGTGCCAGCAGCTTACCTATCGGGAGAGCTGAAGCTTTCTTT
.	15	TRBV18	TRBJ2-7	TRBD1	CASSLGQGRLFEQYF	TGTGCCAGCTCACTGGGACAGGGACGACTTTTCGAGCAGTACTTC
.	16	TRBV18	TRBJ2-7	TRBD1	CASSTVEGAISYEQYF	TGTGCCAGCTCCACCGTCGAGGGGGCAATCTCCTACGAGCAGTACTTC
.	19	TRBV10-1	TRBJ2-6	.	CASSEGTTVWGSGANVLTF	TGCGCCAGCAGTGAAGGGACGACCGTGTGGGGCTCTGGGGCCAACGTCCTGACTTTC
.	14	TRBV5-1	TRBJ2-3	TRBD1	CASSSTGTGDTQYF	TGCGCCAGCAGCTCGACAGGGACGGGAGATACGCAGTATTTT
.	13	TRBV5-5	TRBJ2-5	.	CASSFAVSETQYF	TGTGCCAGCAGCTTTGCAGTTTCAGAGACCCAGTACTTC
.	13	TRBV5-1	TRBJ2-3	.	CASREESTDTQYF	TGCGCCAGTCGCGAGGAAAGCACAGATACGCAGTATTTT
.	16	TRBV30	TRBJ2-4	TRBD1	CAWSTAGTGGLMNTYF	TGTGCCTGGAGTACTGCCGGGACAGGGGGCTTGATGAACACGTACTTC
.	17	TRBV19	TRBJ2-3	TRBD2	CASSEVAGAAITDTQYF	TGTGCCAGTAGTGAGGTAGCGGGGGCCGCCATCACAGATACGCAGTATTTT
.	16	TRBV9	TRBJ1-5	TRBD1	CASSPSDRVGNQPQHF	TGTGCCAGCAGCCCATCGGACAGGGTGGGCAATCAGCCCCAGCATTTT
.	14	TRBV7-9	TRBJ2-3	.	CASSLKQITDTQYF	TGTGCCAGCAGCTTAAAGCAGATCACAGATACGCAGTATTTT
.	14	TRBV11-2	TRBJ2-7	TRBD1	CASSLGQGTYEQYF	TGTGCCAGCAGCCTTGGACAGGGAACCTACGAGCAGTACTTC
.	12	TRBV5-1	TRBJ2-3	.	CASSLVGDTQYF	TGCGCCAGCAGCTTGGTTGGGGATACGCAGTATTTT
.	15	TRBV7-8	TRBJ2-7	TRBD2	CASSLGLAGTYEQYF	TGTGCCAGCAGCTTAGGGCTAGCGGGGACCTACGAGCAGTACTTC
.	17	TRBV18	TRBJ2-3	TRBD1	CASSPGGQGRYTDTQYF	TGTGCCAGCTCACCAGGGGGACAGGGGCGCTACACAGATACGCAGTATTTT
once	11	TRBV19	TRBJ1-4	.	CAGNRDEKLFF	TGTGCCGGAAACCGGGATGAAAAACTGTTTTTT
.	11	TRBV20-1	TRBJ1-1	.	CSAARGTEAFF	TGCAGTGCTGCCAGGGGTACTGAAGCTTTCTTT
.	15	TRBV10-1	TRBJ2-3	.	CASIRTARFTDTQYF	TGCGCCAGCATCAGGACAGCTAGGTTCACAGATACGCAGTATTTT
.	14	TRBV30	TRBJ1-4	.	CAWSVRAVGEKLFF	TGTGCCTGGAGTGTTCGGGCTGTCGGTGAAAAACTGTTTTTT
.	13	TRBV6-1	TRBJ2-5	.	CASGDEAWETQYF	TGTGCCAGCGGGGATGAGGCTTGGGAGACCCAGTACTTC
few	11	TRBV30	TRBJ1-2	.	CAWSLTEGYTF	TGTGCCTGGAGTTTAACAGAAGGCTACACCTTC
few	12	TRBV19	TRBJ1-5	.	CASSTREQPQHF	TGTGCCAGTAGTACTAGGGAGCAGCCCCAGCATTTT
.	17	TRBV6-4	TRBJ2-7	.	CASSDRKKQVGNYEQYF	TGTGCCAGCAGTGACAGGAAGAAGCAGGTTGGGAATTACGAGCAGTACTTC
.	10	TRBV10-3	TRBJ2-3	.	CAAGPDTQYF	TGTGCCGCCGGCCCAGATACGCAGTATTTT
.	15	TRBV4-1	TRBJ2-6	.	CASSHPGPGANVLTF	TGCGCCAGCAGTCATCCCGGCCCTGGGGCCAACGTCCTGACTTTC
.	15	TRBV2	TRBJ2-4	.	CASSIQTVAKNIQYF	TGTGCCAGCAGTATACAGACAGTAGCCAAAAACATTCAGTACTTC
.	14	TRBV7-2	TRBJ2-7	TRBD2	CASSLGLAGYEQYF	TGTGCCAGCAGCTTGGGACTAGCGGGCTACGAGCAGTACTTC
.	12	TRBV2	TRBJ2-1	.	CASSLGYNEQFF	TGTGCCAGCAGTCTAGGCTACAATGAGCAGTTCTTC
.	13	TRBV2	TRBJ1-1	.	CASSTQAGTEAFF	TGTGCCAGCAGTACCCAGGCGGGAACTGAAGCTTTCTTT
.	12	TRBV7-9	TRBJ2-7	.	CASSTDSYEQYF	TGTGCCAGCAGCACGGACTCCTACGAGCAGTACTTC
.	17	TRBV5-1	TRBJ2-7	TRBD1	CASSPSTPGTGSIEQYF	TGCGCCAGCAGCCCAAGTACACCCGGGACAGGGAGTATCGAGCAGTACTTC
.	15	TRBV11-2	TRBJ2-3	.	CASSLSGRSTDTQYF	TGTGCCAGCAGCTTATCTGGGCGGTCCACAGATACGCAGTATTTT
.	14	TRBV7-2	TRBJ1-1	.	CASSPGQDNTEAFF	TGTGCCAGCAGCCCGGGACAAGATAACACTGAAGCTTTCTTT